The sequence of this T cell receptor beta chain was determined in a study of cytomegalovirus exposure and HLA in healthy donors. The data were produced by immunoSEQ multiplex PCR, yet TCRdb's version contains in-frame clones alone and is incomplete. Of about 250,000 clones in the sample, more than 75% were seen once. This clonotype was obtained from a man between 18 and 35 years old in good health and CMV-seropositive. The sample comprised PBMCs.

The CDR3 DNA follows: TGTGCCACCAGTCAAGGCAACAATCAGCCCCAGCATTTT. Its translation: CATSQGNNQPQHF. The chain joins TRBV15 to TRBJ1-5; D uncertain. Germline loops: CDR1 LNHNV, CDR2 YYDKDF (reference sequence). The CDR3 has 13 residues. Trimming removed 6 bases at V and 3 bases at J, with 9 bases between.